The entry below describes one T cell receptor beta chain. This CDR3 has 13 residues. Germline values: CDR1 SEHNR, CDR2 FQNEAQ (reference sequence). V shed 10 bases and J shed 8 bases, with 17 bases lying between them. This sample is drawn from a study of shared T cell receptors in the human thymus. Sequencing was performed with immunoSEQ multiplex PCR; in TCRdb, only in-frame clones are kept and a portion is missing. The sample consists of 500,000 to 750,000 clones, 70% to 90% of them appearing once. The same data also contributed to another study, on human thymus T cells.

The clonotype was recovered from a boy less than two years old with a congenital heart defect. The sequencing input was thymocytes. The J gene is TRBJ1-4, the V gene TRBV7-9, with a possible D match to TRBD1 (6 bases). CDR3 sequence: CATTLRQGEKLFF. For the CDR3, the DNA is TGTGCCACCACTCTTAGGCAGGGGGAAAAACTGTTTTTT.